These T cell receptor beta chains were read from a single sample in a study of blood T cell repertoires in COVID-19. The data were produced by immunoSEQ multiplex PCR, yet TCRdb's version contains in-frame clones alone and is incomplete. In the table there are 200,000 or so clones, about 80% of which are singletons. Sequencing input: PBMCs or T cells enriched from blood (not recorded which). The source is a woman aged 40 to 49 with acute COVID-19. Each CDR3 is given with its conserved first and last residue. The order of the fields is D gene, clone size, J gene, V gene, CDR3 DNA, CDR3 protein. The D gene is left open where the match is weak. Some rows have no size entry. The others give once, few or many, or a class for an expanded clone.

>.|.|TRBJ1-3|TRBV7-6
TGTGCCAGCAGCTTAGGCAGGGCGGGAGAAAACACCATATATTTT
CASSLGRAGENTIYF
>.|.|TRBJ2-7|TRBV6-5
TGTGCCAGCAGGTTGAACGGGGCCTACGAGCAGTACTTC
CASRLNGAYEQYF
>TRBD2|.|TRBJ2-1|TRBV4-1
TGCGCCAGCAGCCAGGATACTAGCGGGATTTACAATGAGCAGTTCTTC
CASSQDTSGIYNEQFF
>.|.|TRBJ1-5|TRBV11-3
TGTGCCAGCAGCTTTCGGGATCAGCCCCAGCATTTT
CASSFRDQPQHF
>.|.|TRBJ2-7|TRBV10-1
TGCGCCAGCAGGGCCTCCCTTCACAGGGCTGCCTACGAGCAGTACTTC
CASRASLHRAAYEQYF
>TRBD2|.|TRBJ2-2|TRBV19
TGTGCCAGTAGTAGAGGCAGCGCCCGGACTAGCGGGGGTTTGCTGTTTTTT
CASSRGSARTSGGLLFF
>TRBD1|.|TRBJ1-1|TRBV28
TGTGCCAGCAGTCCTCACGAGACAGGGAGGGCTTTCTTT
CASSPHETGRAFF
>.|many|TRBJ1-6|TRBV27
TGTGCCAGCAGTTTACGGGGGGCTTTATTTAATTCACCCCTCCACTTT
CASSLRGALFNSPLHF
>.|.|TRBJ1-1|TRBV9
TGTGCCAGCAGCGCGGGCTCGGGTGCGGGCACTGAAGCTTTCTTT
CASSAGSGAGTEAFF
>TRBD2|.|TRBJ2-1|TRBV5-1
TGCGCCAGCAGCTTTAGGACTAGCGGCTACAATGAGCAGTTCTTC
CASSFRTSGYNEQFF
>TRBD1|.|TRBJ2-2|TRBV28
TGTGCCAGCAGTGAGCGACAGGGCAATTACGGGGAGCTGTTTTTT
CASSERQGNYGELFF
>TRBD1|few|TRBJ1-2|TRBV28
TGTGCCAGCAGTTTGGCGGACAGGAGCGTCTATGGCTACACCTTC
CASSLADRSVYGYTF
>.|.|TRBJ2-7|TRBV4-1
TGCGCCAGCAGCCAAGTAGGGGGATCCTACGAGCAGTACTTC
CASSQVGGSYEQYF
>TRBD2|.|TRBJ2-7|TRBV27
TGTGCCAGCAGCCAGAGACTAGCGATCTCCTACGAGCAGTACTTC
CASSQRLAISYEQYF
>.|.|TRBJ1-5|TRBV28
TGTGCCAGCAGTTTCCGGGACACCAGCAATCAGCCCCAGCATTTT
CASSFRDTSNQPQHF
>.|.|TRBJ1-2|TRBV11-2
TGTGCCAGCAGCTTAGGGCCGGAGAGGGATGGCTACACCTTC
CASSLGPERDGYTF
>.|.|TRBJ2-3|TRBV11-1
TGTGCCAGCAGCCCACAACAGACTAGGCTGCAGTATTTT
CASSPQQTRLQYF
>TRBD1|.|TRBJ2-1|TRBV7-2
TGTGCCAGCAGCTCCGGGACAGGGCTCAATGAGCAGTTCTTC
CASSSGTGLNEQFF
>TRBD2|.|TRBJ2-1|TRBV7-2
TGTGCCAGCAGCCGCGGGAGGGGAGGGTACAATGAGCAGTTCTTC
CASSRGRGGYNEQFF
>TRBD1|.|TRBJ2-5|TRBV7-8
TGTGCCAGCAGCTTAAACAGGGGGCAAGAGACCCAGTACTTC
CASSLNRGQETQYF
>TRBD2|.|TRBJ2-7|TRBV7-8
TGTGCCAGCAGCTCCCCCCTCAGCGGGGCCTACGAGCAGTACTTC
CASSSPLSGAYEQYF
>.|.|TRBJ2-5|TRBV6-4
TGTGCCAGCGAGAATGAGACCCAGTACTTC
CASENETQYF
>.|.|TRBJ2-5|TRBV18
TGTGCCAGCTCACCACCATTCCCACAAGAGACCCAGTACTTC
CASSPPFPQETQYF
>TRBD1|.|TRBJ2-5|TRBV5-1
TGCGCCAGCAGCTGGGGGACAGGGGGACGAGAGACCCAGTACTTC
CASSWGTGGRETQYF
>TRBD1|.|TRBJ1-1|TRBV23-1
TGCGCCAGCAGTCAAACACCGGGACAGGGGATGTGCACTGAAGCTTTCTTT
CASSQTPGQGMCTEAFF
>TRBD1|.|TRBJ1-6|TRBV27
TGTGCCAGCAGTAGGGACAGGTCGGATAATTCACCCCTCCACTTT
CASSRDRSDNSPLHF
>.|.|TRBJ1-1|TRBV19
TGTGCCAGTAAACACCAGAACACTGAAGCTTTCTTT
CASKHQNTEAFF
>TRBD1|few|TRBJ1-6|TRBV4-1
TGCGCCAGCAGCCAGCTCGGACAGGCGGCGGGATCACCCCTCCACTTT
CASSQLGQAAGSPLHF
>TRBD1|.|TRBJ1-1|TRBV4-2
TGTGCCAGCAGCCCCCCTTATTGGACAGGGTTGAACACTGAAGCTTTCTTT
CASSPPYWTGLNTEAFF
>TRBD2|.|TRBJ2-1|TRBV5-4
TGTGCCAGCAGCTCCCTGCTAGGCGGGGGGGCAGATGAGCAGTTCTTC
CASSSLLGGGADEQFF
>TRBD1|.|TRBJ2-5|TRBV20-1
TGCAGTGCTAGTTTGGACAGGGAGAACCAGTACTTC
CSASLDRENQYF